This TCR beta chain was recovered during a study of regulatory dendritic cells for organ transplantation. Study-wide points: Memory T cells were less diverse than naive, with memory CD8+ most oligoclonal.

The CDR3 is made up of 16 amino acids. The germline V gene has CDR1 MNHNS and CDR2 SASEGT. Trimming left V 4 bases short and J 1 base short, with 17 bases between. The data were produced by immunoSEQ multiplex PCR, yet TCRdb's version contains in-frame clones alone and is incomplete. In the table there are 25,000 to 30,000 clones, under 90% of which are singletons. This clone has a handful of counts. Antigen unknown. This TCR was recovered from a human donor in good health. V is TRBV6-1 and J is TRBJ2-7; D perhaps matches TRBD1 (7 bases). The sample consisted of naive CD8+ T cells from blood. Noted subset: CD45RA+ naive T cells. The CDR3 protein is CASSGLAGQSSYEQYF. DNA for the CDR3: TGTGCCAGCAGTGGTTTGGCGGGACAGAGTTCCTACGAGCAGTACTTC.